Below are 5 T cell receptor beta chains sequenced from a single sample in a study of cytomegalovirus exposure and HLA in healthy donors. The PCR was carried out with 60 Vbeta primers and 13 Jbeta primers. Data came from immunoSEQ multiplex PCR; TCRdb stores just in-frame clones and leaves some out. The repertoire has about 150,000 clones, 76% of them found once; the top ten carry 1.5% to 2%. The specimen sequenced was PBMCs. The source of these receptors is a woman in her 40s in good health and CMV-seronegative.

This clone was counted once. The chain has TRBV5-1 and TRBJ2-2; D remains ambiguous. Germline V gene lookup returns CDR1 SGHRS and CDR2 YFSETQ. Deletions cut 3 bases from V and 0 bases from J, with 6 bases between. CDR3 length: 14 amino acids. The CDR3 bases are TGCGCCAGCAGCTCGAACACGAACACCGGGGAGCTGTTTTTT. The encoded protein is CASSSNTNTGELFF.

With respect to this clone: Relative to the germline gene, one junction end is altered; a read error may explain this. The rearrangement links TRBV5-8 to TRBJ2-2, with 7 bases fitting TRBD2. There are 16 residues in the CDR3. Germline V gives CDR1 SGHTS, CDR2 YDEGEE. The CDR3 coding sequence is TGTGCCAGCAGCCCCTTTGCGGGAGCCGCTGTCGGGGAGCCGTTTTTT. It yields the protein CASSPFAGAAVGEPFF. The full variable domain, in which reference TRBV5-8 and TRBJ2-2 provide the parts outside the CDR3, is EAGVTQSPTHLIKTRGQQATLRCSPISGHTSVYWYQQALGLGLQFLLWYDEGEERNRGNFPPRFSGRQFPNYSSELNVNALELEDSALYLCASSPFAGAAVGEPFFGEGSRLTVL.

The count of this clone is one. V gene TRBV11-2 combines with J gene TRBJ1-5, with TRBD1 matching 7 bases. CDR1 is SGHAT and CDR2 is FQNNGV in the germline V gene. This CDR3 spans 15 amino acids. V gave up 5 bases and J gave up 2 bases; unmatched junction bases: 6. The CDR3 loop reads CASSESGGRNQPQHF. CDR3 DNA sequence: TGTGCCAGCAGCGAATCAGGGGGGCGCAATCAGCCCCAGCATTTT.

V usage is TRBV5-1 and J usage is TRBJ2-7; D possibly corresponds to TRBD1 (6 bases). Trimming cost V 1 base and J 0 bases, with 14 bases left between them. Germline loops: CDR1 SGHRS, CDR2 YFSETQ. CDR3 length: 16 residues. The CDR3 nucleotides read TGCGCCAGCAGCTTGCTGTGGACAGCCTCCTCCTACGAGCAGTACTTC. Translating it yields CASSLLWTASSYEQYF.

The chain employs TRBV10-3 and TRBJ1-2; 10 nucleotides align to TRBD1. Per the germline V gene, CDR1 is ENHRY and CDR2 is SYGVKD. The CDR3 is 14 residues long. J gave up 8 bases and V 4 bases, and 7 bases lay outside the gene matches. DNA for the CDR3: TGTGCCATCAGTGGGGACAGGGGCATCCGCGGCTACACCTTC. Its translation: CAISGDRGIRGYTF.